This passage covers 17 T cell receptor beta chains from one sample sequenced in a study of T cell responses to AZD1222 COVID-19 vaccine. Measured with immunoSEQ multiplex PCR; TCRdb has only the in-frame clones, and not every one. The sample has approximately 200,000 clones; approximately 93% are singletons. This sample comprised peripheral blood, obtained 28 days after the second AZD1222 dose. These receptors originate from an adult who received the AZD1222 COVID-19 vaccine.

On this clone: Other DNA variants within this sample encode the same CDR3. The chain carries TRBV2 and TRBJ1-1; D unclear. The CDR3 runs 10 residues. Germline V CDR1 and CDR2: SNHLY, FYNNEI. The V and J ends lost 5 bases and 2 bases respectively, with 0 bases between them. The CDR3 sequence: CASSNTEAFF. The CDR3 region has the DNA TGTGCCAGCAGTAACACTGAAGCTTTCTTT.

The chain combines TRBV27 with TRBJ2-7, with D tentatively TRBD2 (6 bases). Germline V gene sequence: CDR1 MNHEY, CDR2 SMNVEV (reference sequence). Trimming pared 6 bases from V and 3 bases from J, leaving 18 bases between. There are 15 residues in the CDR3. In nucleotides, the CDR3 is TGTGCCAGCAGGGGGGTTACAGCGGGCCGCTACGAGCAGTACTTC. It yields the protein CASRGVTAGRYEQYF.

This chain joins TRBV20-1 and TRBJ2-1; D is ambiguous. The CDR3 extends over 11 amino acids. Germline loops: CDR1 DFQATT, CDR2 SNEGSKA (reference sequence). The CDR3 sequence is CSTFSYNEQFF. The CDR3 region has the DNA TGCTCGACTTTCTCCTACAATGAGCAGTTCTTC.

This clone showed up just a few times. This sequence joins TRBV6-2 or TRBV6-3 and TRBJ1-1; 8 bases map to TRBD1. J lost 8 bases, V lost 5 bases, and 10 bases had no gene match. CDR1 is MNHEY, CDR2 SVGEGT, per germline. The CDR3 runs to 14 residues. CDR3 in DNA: TGTGCCAGCAGTCCCCCACCCGACAGGGGAGAAGCTTTCTTT. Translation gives CASSPPPDRGEAFF.

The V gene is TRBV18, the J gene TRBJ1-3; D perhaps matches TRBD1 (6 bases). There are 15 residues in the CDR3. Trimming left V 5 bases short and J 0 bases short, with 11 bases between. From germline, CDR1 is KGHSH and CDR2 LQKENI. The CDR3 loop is CASSWDTSSGNTIYF. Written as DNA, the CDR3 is TGTGCCAGCTCATGGGACACCAGCTCTGGAAACACCATATATTTT. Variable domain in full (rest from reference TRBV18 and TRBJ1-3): NAGVMQNPRHLVRRRGQEARLRCSPMKGHSHVYWYRQLPEEGLKFMVYLQKENIIDESGMPKERFSAEFPKEGPSILRIQQVVRGDSAAYFCASSWDTSSGNTIYFGEGSWLTVV.

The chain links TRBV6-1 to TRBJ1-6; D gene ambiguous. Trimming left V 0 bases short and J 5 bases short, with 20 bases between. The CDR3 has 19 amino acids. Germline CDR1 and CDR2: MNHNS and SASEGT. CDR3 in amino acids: CASSEAFPRPRSDNSPLHF. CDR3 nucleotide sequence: TGTGCCAGCAGTGAAGCGTTCCCCCGCCCGCGGAGTGATAATTCACCCCTCCACTTT.

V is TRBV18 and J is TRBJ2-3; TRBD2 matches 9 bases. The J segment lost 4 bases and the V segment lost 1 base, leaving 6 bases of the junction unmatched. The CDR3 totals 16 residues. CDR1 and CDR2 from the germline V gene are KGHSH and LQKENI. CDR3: CASSPRARGGSDTQYF. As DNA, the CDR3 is TGTGCCAGCTCACCACGGGCGCGGGGGGGCTCAGATACGCAGTATTTT.

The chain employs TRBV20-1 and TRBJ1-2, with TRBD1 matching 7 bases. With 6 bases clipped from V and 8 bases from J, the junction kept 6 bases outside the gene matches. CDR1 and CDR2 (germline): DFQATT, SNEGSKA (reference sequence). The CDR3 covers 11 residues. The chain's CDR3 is CSAKDRLGYTF. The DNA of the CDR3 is TGCAGTGCCAAGGACAGGCTAGGCTACACCTTC.

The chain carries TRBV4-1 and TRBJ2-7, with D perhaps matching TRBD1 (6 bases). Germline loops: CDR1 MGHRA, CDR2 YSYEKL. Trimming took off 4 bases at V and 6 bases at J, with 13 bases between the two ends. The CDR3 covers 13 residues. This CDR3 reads CASSPAGAVEQYF. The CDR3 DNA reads TGCGCCAGCAGCCCGGCAGGGGCGGTCGAGCAGTACTTC.

CDR3 in DNA: TGTGCCAGCAGCGACCCGACAGGCTTAAGGGCGGCTGGAAACACCATATATTTT. Translated, it gives CASSDPTGLRAAGNTIYF. V usage is TRBV9 and J usage is TRBJ1-3; a possible D gene is TRBD1 (6 bases). This CDR3 is built from 18 residues. Looked up from germline, CDR1 is SGDLS and CDR2 is YYNGEE. Trimming removed 3 bases at V and 2 bases at J, with 21 bases between.

The CDR3 loop is CASSAWGGNQPQHF. The CDR3 bases are TGTGCCAGCAGCGCGTGGGGAGGCAATCAGCCCCAGCATTTT. V gene TRBV9 combines with J gene TRBJ1-5, with D hard to call. This CDR3 spans 14 amino acids. Germline V CDR1 and CDR2: SGDLS, YYNGEE. V dropped 3 bases and J dropped 2 bases, with 9 bases sitting between them.

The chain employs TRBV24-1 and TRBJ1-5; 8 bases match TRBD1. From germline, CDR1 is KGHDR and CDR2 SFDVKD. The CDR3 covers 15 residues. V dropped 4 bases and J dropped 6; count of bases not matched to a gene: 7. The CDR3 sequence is CATSETGGSGQPQHF. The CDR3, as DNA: TGTGCCACCAGTGAAACAGGGGGTTCAGGTCAGCCCCAGCATTTT.

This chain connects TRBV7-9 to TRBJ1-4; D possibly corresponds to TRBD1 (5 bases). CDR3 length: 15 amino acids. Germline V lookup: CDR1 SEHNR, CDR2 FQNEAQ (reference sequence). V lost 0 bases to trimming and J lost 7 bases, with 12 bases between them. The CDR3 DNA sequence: TGTGCCAGCAGCTTAGCGGCAGGGTCGGGTGAAAAACTGTTTTTT. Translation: CASSLAAGSGEKLFF.

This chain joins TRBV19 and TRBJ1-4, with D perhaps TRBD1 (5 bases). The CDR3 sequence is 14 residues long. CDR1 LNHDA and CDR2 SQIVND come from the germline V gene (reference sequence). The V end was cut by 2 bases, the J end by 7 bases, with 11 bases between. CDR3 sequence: CASSIRQGREKLFF. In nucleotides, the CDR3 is TGTGCCAGTAGTATACGGCAGGGACGTGAAAAACTGTTTTTT.

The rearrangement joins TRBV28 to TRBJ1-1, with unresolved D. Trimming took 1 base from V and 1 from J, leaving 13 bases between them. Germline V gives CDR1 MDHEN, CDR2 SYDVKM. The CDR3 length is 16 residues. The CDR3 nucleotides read TGTGCCAGCAGTTTATTCGGTGCAGGTGGGAACACTGAAGCTTTCTTT. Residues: CASSLFGAGGNTEAFF.

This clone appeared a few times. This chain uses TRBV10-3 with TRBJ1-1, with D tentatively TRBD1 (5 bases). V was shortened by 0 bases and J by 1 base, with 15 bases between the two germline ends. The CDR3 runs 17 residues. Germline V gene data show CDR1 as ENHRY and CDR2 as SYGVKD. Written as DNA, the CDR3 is TGTGCCATCAGTGAGTCGGGGGGGTTGGCCGCGAACACTGAAGCTTTCTTT. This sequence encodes CAISESGGLAANTEAFF.

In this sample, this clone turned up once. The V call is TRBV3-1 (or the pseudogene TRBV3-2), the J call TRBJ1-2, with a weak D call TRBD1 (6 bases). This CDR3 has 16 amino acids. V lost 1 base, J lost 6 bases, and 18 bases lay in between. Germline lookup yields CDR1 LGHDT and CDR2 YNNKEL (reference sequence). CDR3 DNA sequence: TGTGCCAGCAGCCAAGTCCCACAGAGGGGGAGAGATGGCTACACCTTC. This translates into CASSQVPQRGRDGYTF.